The 24 T cell receptor beta chains listed next were all sequenced from one sample in a study of a mutant IDH1 vaccine in newly diagnosed glioma. Time point noted: week 47, end of study. Vaccination used 300 ug of mutant IDH1 20-mer peptide per dose, with topical imiquimod. Sequencing used immunoSEQ multiplex PCR; TCRdb keeps in-frame clones, though not all of them. The sample holds 75,000 to 95,000 clones, 85% to 90% seen once. The antigens these receptors bind are not known. The sample was PBMCs, taken from a glioma patient whose treatment included an IDH1 peptide vaccine. All receptors come from a woman aged 50 to 65 with glioma.

V usage is TRBV18 and J usage is TRBJ2-1, with TRBD2 matching over 8 bases. The CDR3 loop spans 16 amino acids. Germline assignment: CDR1 KGHSH and CDR2 LQKENI. The J segment lost 1 base and the V segment lost 3 bases, leaving 5 bases of the junction unmatched. The CDR3 nucleotides read TGTGCCAGCTCACCTTTAAGCGGGAGATCCTACAATGAGCAGTTCTTC. Protein sequence: CASSPLSGRSYNEQFF.

This chain joins TRBV5-4 and TRBJ1-1, with D unresolved. Per germline, CDR1 SGHNT and CDR2 YYREEE (reference sequence). The ends were cut back, 0 bases at V and 1 base at J, with 7 bases in the middle. The length of the CDR3 is 14 residues. The CDR3 DNA reads TGTGCCAGCAGCTTGGAGCTGGCGAACACTGAAGCTTTCTTT. Translating gives CASSLELANTEAFF.

This clone has only one observation. The J gene is TRBJ1-2, the V gene TRBV10-3; TRBD1 agrees at 11 bases. V dropped 6 bases and J dropped 5; count of bases not matched to a gene: 8. The germline V gene has CDR1 ENHRY and CDR2 SYGVKD. This CDR3 is 15 amino acids long. The CDR3: CAISGQGASGYGYTF. The CDR3 DNA reads as TGTGCCATCAGCGGACAGGGGGCATCTGGATATGGCTACACCTTC.

This clone was observed a single time. The V and J genes are TRBV5-5 and TRBJ2-7; 8 nucleotides match TRBD1. The CDR3 has 14 amino acids. With 3 bases clipped from V and 3 bases from J, the junction kept 5 bases outside the gene matches. CDR1 and CDR2 (germline): SGHKS, YYEKEE (reference sequence). CDR3: CASSSRTGYYEQYF. The CDR3 DNA reads TGTGCCAGCAGCTCCAGGACAGGGTACTACGAGCAGTACTTC. Filled out from reference TRBV5-5 and TRBJ2-7, the complete variable domain reads DAGVTQSPTHLIKTRGQQVTLRCSPISGHKSVSWYQQVLGQGPQFIFQYYEKEERGRGNFPDRFSARQFPNYSSELNVNALLLGDSALYLCASSSRTGYYEQYFGPGTRLTVT.

In its sample, this clone was seen once. The chain is built from TRBV2 and TRBJ1-1; possibly TRBD1 for D (5 bases). CDR1 and CDR2 from the germline V gene are SNHLY and FYNNEI. This CDR3 region has 13 residues. Between the trimmed V and J ends, which lost 6 bases and 1 base, there was a span of 9 bases. CDR3 DNA sequence: TGTGCCAGCAGCCTACAGGAGAACACTGAAGCTTTCTTT. This codes for CASSLQENTEAFF. The whole variable domain, remainder taken from reference TRBV2 and TRBJ1-1, is EPEVTQTPSHQVTQMGQEVILRCVPISNHLYFYWYRQILGQKVEFLVSFYNNEISEKSEIFDDQFSVERPDGSNFTLKIRSTKLEDSAMYFCASSLQENTEAFFGQGTRLTVV.

The CDR3 here is CASRIDQPQHF. CDR3 sequence (DNA): TGTGCCAGCAGGATCGATCAGCCCCAGCATTTT. The J gene is TRBJ1-5, the V gene TRBV6-6; D unresolved. Germline assignment: CDR1 MNHNY and CDR2 SVGAGI (reference sequence). Deletions cut 6 bases from V and 5 bases from J, with 5 bases between. This CDR3 is built from 11 residues.

The chain is built from TRBV9 and TRBJ2-7; D is unclear. Looked up from germline, CDR1 is SGDLS and CDR2 is YYNGEE. This CDR3 is 13 amino acids long. Trimming took off 0 bases at V and 1 base at J, with 5 bases between the two ends. Here the CDR3 DNA reads TGTGCCAGCAGCGTAGATCAGTCCTACGAGCAGTACTTC. It translates to CASSVDQSYEQYF.

The CDR3 spells CASMRGRTNTEAFF. The CDR3 DNA reads as TGTGCCAGCATGAGGGGGCGGACGAACACTGAAGCTTTCTTT. The gene calls are TRBV6-5 and TRBJ1-1, with 7 bases that match TRBD1. Unmatched junction bases numbered 6, after V lost 7 bases and J lost 1 base. The CDR3 length is 14 residues. Germline V gene sequence: CDR1 MNHEY, CDR2 SVGAGI.

The chain combines TRBV5-5 with TRBJ1-1; D possibly corresponds to TRBD1 (5 bases). Deletions cut 4 bases from V and 3 bases from J, with 10 bases between. Germline CDR1 is SGHKS and CDR2 is YYEKEE (reference sequence). The CDR3 covers 13 residues. CDR3 sequence reads: CASSARGDTEAFF. CDR3 bases: TGTGCCAGCAGCGCTCGGGGGGACACTGAAGCTTTCTTT.

The chain couples TRBV5-4 to TRBJ1-4; a weak D match, TRBD1 (6 bases). This CDR3 contains 16 residues. Germline lookup yields CDR1 SGHNT and CDR2 YYREEE (reference sequence). Deletions cut 4 bases from V and 9 bases from J, with 22 bases between. The CDR3 DNA is TGTGCCAGCAGCGTGGGAGGGGGTGCGGTCTTGAAAAAACTGTTTTTT. This encodes CASSVGGGAVLKKLFF.

The rearrangement links TRBV30 to TRBJ1-3, with D perhaps matching TRBD1 (6 bases). The CDR3 runs to 14 residues. V was cut by 2 bases and J by 2 bases, with 10 bases left in between. Germline CDR1 reads GTSNPN; CDR2 reads SVGIG (reference sequence). The CDR3 sequence is CAWSTGSTGNTIYF. For the CDR3, the DNA is TGTGCCTGGAGTACAGGGTCTACTGGAAACACCATATATTTT.

In this sample, this clone turned up a few times. The chain has TRBV5-1 and TRBJ2-3, with TRBD2 identical over 7 bases. Germline CDR1 reads SGHRS; CDR2 reads YFSETQ. J was trimmed by 2 bases and V by 3 bases; bases with no gene match: 6. CDR3 length: 15 residues. CDR3 DNA: TGCGCCAGCAGCTCCTCGGGGGGTGACACAGATACGCAGTATTTT. The encoded protein is CASSSSGGDTDTQYF.

This chain uses TRBV27 with TRBJ1-2; TRBD1 matches 8 bases. CDR1 and CDR2 (germline): MNHEY, SMNVEV (reference sequence). The CDR3 is 15 amino acids. The V segment lost 0 bases and the J segment 7 bases; nucleotides outside the gene matches: 7. CDR3 region: CASSLSFGQGGGYTF. CDR3 sequence (DNA): TGTGCCAGCAGTTTATCGTTTGGACAGGGTGGTGGCTACACCTTC.

This rearrangement joins TRBV11-3 to TRBJ2-1; possible D gene TRBD2, 7 bases. CDR1 is SGHNT, CDR2 YENEEA, per germline. This CDR3 contains 19 residues. V shed 6 bases and J shed 1 base, with 25 bases lying between them. DNA for the CDR3: TGTGCCAGCAGTATCGACTACGGGGGCGGGAGTCGTTCCTACAATGAGCAGTTCTTC. Its translation: CASSIDYGGGSRSYNEQFF. The full variable domain, its missing parts supplied by reference TRBV11-3 and TRBJ2-1, is EAGVVQSPRYKIIEKKQPVAFWCNPISGHNTLYWYLQNLGQGPELLIRYENEEAVDDSQLPKDRFSAERLKGVDSTLKIQPAELGDSAVYLCASSIDYGGGSRSYNEQFFGPGTRLTVL.

The rearrangement joins TRBV9 to TRBJ2-3, with a weak D call TRBD2 (5 bases). V was trimmed by 5 bases and J by 0 bases, leaving 10 bases between them. The CDR3 spans 14 residues. CDR1 is SGDLS, CDR2 YYNGEE, per germline. This CDR3 reads CASSREQSTDTQYF. DNA of the CDR3: TGTGCCAGCAGTAGGGAGCAGAGCACAGATACGCAGTATTTT.

The chain carries TRBV7-3 and TRBJ2-1, with D uncertain. This CDR3 spans 15 amino acids. The germline CDR1 and CDR2 sequences are SGHTA and FQGTGA. V was cut by 5 bases and J by 0 bases, with 11 bases left in between. CDR3 DNA sequence: TGTGCCAGCAGCCCCGCAGGAAGCTCCTACAATGAGCAGTTCTTC. This encodes CASSPAGSSYNEQFF.

This clone was seen a single time. The V call is TRBV28, the J call TRBJ2-3; maybe TRBD2 (5 bases). Germline V gene sequence: CDR1 MDHEN, CDR2 SYDVKM. This CDR3 contains 11 residues. Trimming shortened V by 4 bases and J by 6 bases, and 5 bases separated the two germline ends. CDR3 nucleotide sequence: TGTGCCAGCAGTTGGAGGGATACGCAGTATTTT. Protein: CASSWRDTQYF. The full variable domain, its missing parts supplied by reference TRBV28 and TRBJ2-3, is DVKVTQSSRYLVKRTGEKVFLECVQDMDHENMFWYRQDPGLGLRLIYFSYDVKMKEKGDIPEGYSVSREKKERFSLILESASTNQTSMYLCASSWRDTQYFGPGTRLTVL.

The table lists this clone with a count of one. The gene calls are TRBV5-1 and TRBJ2-3; D gene ambiguous. CDR1 and CDR2 from the germline V gene are SGHRS and YFSETQ. The V and J ends lost 3 bases and 1 base respectively, with 9 bases between them. The CDR3 consists of 14 residues. The CDR3 reads CASSSESGTDTQYF. The DNA of the CDR3 is TGCGCCAGCAGCTCAGAGTCGGGCACAGATACGCAGTATTTT.

The rearrangement joins TRBV10-3 to TRBJ2-7; TRBD1 matches at 10 bases. The germline gives CDR1 ENHRY, CDR2 SYGVKD. The CDR3 sequence is 15 residues long. The trim removed 7 bases at V and 3 bases at J, leaving 9 bases unmatched. As DNA, the CDR3 is TGTGCCATCAAAGCCGGGACAGGGGATTACTACGAGCAGTACTTC. This codes for CAIKAGTGDYYEQYF.

The V gene is TRBV19, the J gene TRBJ2-5; the match to TRBD1 covers 7 bases. This CDR3 is built from 15 residues. After removal of 1 base from V and 5 bases from J, the junction contained 7 bases not matched to a gene. CDR1 is LNHDA and CDR2 is SQIVND in the germline V gene (reference sequence). CDR3 loop: CASSIGGGAGETQYF. CDR3 nucleotide sequence: TGTGCCAGTAGTATAGGAGGGGGCGCAGGGGAGACCCAGTACTTC.

The V call is TRBV2, the J call TRBJ2-7, with D perhaps being TRBD1 or TRBD2 (6 bases each). Germline CDR1 reads SNHLY; CDR2 reads FYNNEI. V was shortened by 2 bases and J by 2 bases, with 19 bases between the two germline ends. This CDR3 is 17 amino acids long. The DNA of the CDR3 is TGTGCCAGCAGTGAATGGGGGGCCGGGATTAAAACCTACGAGCAGTACTTC. Its protein product is CASSEWGAGIKTYEQYF.

The CDR3 nucleotides are TGTGCCAGCAGTGCCGGGCAAGAGACCCAGTACTTC. It yields the protein CASSAGQETQYF. The chain is built from TRBV2 and TRBJ2-5; no definite D call. The CDR3 length is 12 residues. The V end was cut by 4 bases, the J end by 2 bases, with 5 bases between. From germline, CDR1 is SNHLY and CDR2 FYNNEI. Full variable domain (remainder filled in from reference TRBV2 and TRBJ2-5): EPEVTQTPSHQVTQMGQEVILRCVPISNHLYFYWYRQILGQKVEFLVSFYNNEISEKSEIFDDQFSVERPDGSNFTLKIRSTKLEDSAMYFCASSAGQETQYFGPGTRLLVL.

The V and J genes are TRBV28 and TRBJ2-7; 10 bases align to TRBD2. Looked up from germline, CDR1 is MDHEN and CDR2 is SYDVKM. V lost 4 bases, J lost 2 bases, and 5 bases stayed unmatched. This CDR3 spans 15 amino acids. The CDR3 spells CASSYRTSGPYEQYF. In DNA, the CDR3 is TGTGCCAGCAGTTACAGGACTAGCGGTCCCTACGAGCAGTACTTC.

The chain carries TRBV25-1 and TRBJ2-5; 13 bases fit TRBD2. The CDR3 runs 18 residues. CDR1 MGHDK and CDR2 SYGVNS come from the germline V gene. J lost 6 bases, V lost 1 base, and 11 bases had no gene match. The CDR3 spells CASSESPLTSGRPQTQYF. The CDR3 DNA reads as TGTGCCAGCAGTGAATCCCCACTGACTAGCGGGAGGCCCCAGACCCAGTACTTC.